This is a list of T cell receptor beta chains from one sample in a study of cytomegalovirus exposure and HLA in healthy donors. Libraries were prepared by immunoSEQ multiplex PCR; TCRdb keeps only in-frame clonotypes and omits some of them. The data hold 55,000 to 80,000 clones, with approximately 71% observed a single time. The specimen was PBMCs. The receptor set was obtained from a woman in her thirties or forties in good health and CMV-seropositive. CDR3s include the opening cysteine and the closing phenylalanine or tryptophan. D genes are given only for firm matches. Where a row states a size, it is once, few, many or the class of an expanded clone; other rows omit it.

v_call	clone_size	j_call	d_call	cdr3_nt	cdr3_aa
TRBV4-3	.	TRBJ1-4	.	TGCGCCAGCAGCTTAGGGTCCGGGACTACTAATGAAAAACTGTTTTTT	CASSLGSGTTNEKLFF
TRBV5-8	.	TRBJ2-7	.	TGTGCCAGCAGCCAGTGGCGGATGTTAAACTACGAGCAGTACTTC	CASSQWRMLNYEQYF
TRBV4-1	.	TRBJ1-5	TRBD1	TGCGCCAGCAGCCAAGTACAGGGGCTATTTCAGCCCCAGCATTTT	CASSQVQGLFQPQHF
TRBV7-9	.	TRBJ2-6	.	TGTTCCAGCAGCCCGTGGGCCACCTCTGGGGCCAACGTCCTGACTTTC	CSSSPWATSGANVLTF
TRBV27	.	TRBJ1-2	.	TGTGCCAGCAGCCAGGGCTATGGCTACACCTTC	CASSQGYGYTF
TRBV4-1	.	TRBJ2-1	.	TGCGCCAGCAGAGGGGGTGGGGACAATGAGCAGTTCTTC	CASRGGGDNEQFF
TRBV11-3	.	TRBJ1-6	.	TGTGCCAGCAGCTTAGATCAGAATTCACCCCTCCACTTT	CASSLDQNSPLHF
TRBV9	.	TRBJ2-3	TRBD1	TGTGCCAGCAGCGTAGGTGCCCAGGGGGCAGATACGCAGTATTTT	CASSVGAQGADTQYF
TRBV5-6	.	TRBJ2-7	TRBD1	TGTGCCAGCACCATCCGGGGAGAGCCGGCCGGGACAGGGGGGCCCTACTTC	CASTIRGEPAGTGGPYF
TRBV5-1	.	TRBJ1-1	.	TGCGCCAGCAGCAGGGACATTCCTCAGGGCGCTGAAGCTTTCTTT	CASSRDIPQGAEAFF
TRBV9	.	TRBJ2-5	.	TGTGCCAGCAGCCGTGGGCGTGATCGGTACCAAGAGACCCAGTACTTC	CASSRGRDRYQETQYF
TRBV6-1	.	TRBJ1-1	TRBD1	TGTGCCAGCAGTTCCAGACAGGGGGTCACTGAAGCTTTCTTT	CASSSRQGVTEAFF
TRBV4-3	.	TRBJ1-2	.	TGCGCCAGCAGCCAAGAGGGGCAGCTTGGGGACTATGGCTACACCTTC	CASSQEGQLGDYGYTF
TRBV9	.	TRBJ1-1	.	TGTGCCAGCAGCGTAGGTGGGCAGCCAACCAGGACTGAAGCTTTCTTT	CASSVGGQPTRTEAFF
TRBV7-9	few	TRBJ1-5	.	TGTGCCAGCAGCACCCGGGGGGATCAGCCCCAGCATTTT	CASSTRGDQPQHF
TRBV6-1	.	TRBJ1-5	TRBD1	TGTGCCAGCAGCCAGACAGGGGGCAATCAGCCCCAGCATTTT	CASSQTGGNQPQHF
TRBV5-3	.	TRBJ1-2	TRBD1	TGTGAACATAGACAGGGATACGTTTGGTACTATGGCTACACCTTC	CEHRQGYVWYYGYTF
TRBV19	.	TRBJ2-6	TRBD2	TGTGCCAGTTCCTGGGGGGGGGCTGGGGCCAACGTCCTGACTTTC	CASSWGGAGANVLTF
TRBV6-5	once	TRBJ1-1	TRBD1	TGTGCCAGCAGTAATCGACAGGGTTTGAGCACTGAAGCTTTCTTT	CASSNRQGLSTEAFF
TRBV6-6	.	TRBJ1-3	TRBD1	TGTGCCAGCAGTTACTCCCCAGGGGGCGGAAACACCATATATTTT	CASSYSPGGGNTIYF
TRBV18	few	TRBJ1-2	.	TGTGCCAGCTCCCCGTTGTTGCGGACAGTCCTCCTTTCTAATGGCTACACCTTC	CASSPLLRTVLLSNGYTF
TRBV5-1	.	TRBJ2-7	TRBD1	TGCGCCAGCAGCTTGGGACCAGGGACAGGGATGTACGAGCAGTACTTC	CASSLGPGTGMYEQYF
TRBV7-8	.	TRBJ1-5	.	TGTGCCAGCAGCCCTATGTTGGGCAATCAGCCCCAGCATTTT	CASSPMLGNQPQHF
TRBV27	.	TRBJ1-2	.	TGTGCCAGCAGTTTCGTAACAGGCGGCTATGGCTACACCTTC	CASSFVTGGYGYTF
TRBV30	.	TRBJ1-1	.	TGTGCCTGGAGTGAAGGGGGGGGCACTGAAGCTTTCTTT	CAWSEGGGTEAFF
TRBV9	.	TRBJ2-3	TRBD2	TGTGCCAGCAGCCTTACTAGCGGGGGGGCAGATACGCAGTATTTT	CASSLTSGGADTQYF
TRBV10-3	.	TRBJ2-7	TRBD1	TGTGCCATCAGCTCCGGGACAGGGTACGAGCAGTACTTC	CAISSGTGYEQYF
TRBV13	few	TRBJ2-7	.	TGTGCCAGCAGCCTTCCAGCGCGGGGCGAGCAGTACTTC	CASSLPARGEQYF
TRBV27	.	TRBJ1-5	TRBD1	TGTGCCAGCAAAACAGGGGGCGCTTGGAGCAATCAGCCCCAGCATTTT	CASKTGGAWSNQPQHF
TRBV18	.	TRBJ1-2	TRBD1	TGTGCCAGCTCCCGACGCACCCTACAGGGGGTAGATGGCTACACCTTC	CASSRRTLQGVDGYTF
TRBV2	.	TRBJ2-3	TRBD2	TGTGCCACCAAGGGGGGTGGCGGGGGGGCTAGGACGCAGTATTTT	CATKGGGGGARTQYF
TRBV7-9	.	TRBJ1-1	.	TGTGCCAGCAGCTTAGTGGCAGGGGACGGGACTGAAGCTTTCTTT	CASSLVAGDGTEAFF
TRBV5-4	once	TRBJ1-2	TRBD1	TGTGCCAGCAGGTATCGGGACAGGGGGCTTAACTATGGCTACACCTTC	CASRYRDRGLNYGYTF
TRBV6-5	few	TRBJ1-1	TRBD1	TGTGCCAGCAGTTCATACAGGGGGGAAGCTTTCTTT	CASSSYRGEAFF
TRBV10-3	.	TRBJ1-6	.	TGTGCCATCAGTGAGTCCACGGGAGACAGTTCACCCCTCCACTTT	CAISESTGDSSPLHF
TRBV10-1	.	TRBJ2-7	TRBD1	TGCGCCAGCATGGACAGGCGACCCTACGAGCAGTACTTC	CASMDRRPYEQYF
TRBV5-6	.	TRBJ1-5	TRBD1	TGTGCCAGCAGCCCCGGGACAGGGCAGCCCCAGCATTTT	CASSPGTGQPQHF
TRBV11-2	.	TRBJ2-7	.	TGTGCCAGCAGCACTAGGAGGGGGGGCTCCGCCTACGAGCAGTACTTC	CASSTRRGGSAYEQYF
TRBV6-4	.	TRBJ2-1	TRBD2	TGTGCCAGCAGTGCGGCTAGCGGGGCAAGCAATGAGCAGTTCTTC	CASSAASGASNEQFF
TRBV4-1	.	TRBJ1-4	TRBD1	TGCGCCAGCAGCCAAGACACCGGGACAGTGGACGAAAAACTGTTTTTT	CASSQDTGTVDEKLFF